This TCR beta chain was identified in a study of T cell responses to AZD1222 COVID-19 vaccine. The protocol was immunoSEQ multiplex PCR, while the TCRdb copy is restricted to in-frame clones and leaves out a portion. The sample contains some 130,000 clones, around 92% of which appear only once. Trimming took 2 bases from V and 4 from J, leaving 13 bases between them. Germline-derived CDR1 and CDR2 are MNHNY and SVGAGI (reference sequence). The CDR3 loop spans 15 amino acids. This sequence originates from an adult who received the AZD1222 COVID-19 vaccine. The genes are TRBV6-6 and TRBJ2-3, with D unresolved. The source was peripheral blood, collected 28 days after the second AZD1222 dose. The CDR3 nucleotides read TGTGCCAGCAGTTACAGTATAGTATGGGCAGATACGCAGTATTTT. This codes for CASSYSIVWADTQYF.